The 8 T cell receptor beta chains reported below all come from one sample, sequenced in a study of regulatory T cells in long-lasting Graves disease. The authors built TCR beta libraries using iRepertoire HTBI primers and Arm-PCR of CDR3 regions. Via MiXCR, TCRdb re-called the multiplex PCR reads, giving one row per CDR3 protein. The sample yields around 500,000 distinct CDR3 sequences, roughly 15% seen once. The time point was: newly diagnosed GD, antithyroid drugs for less than 3 months. TCR sequences were obtained from RNA taken from PBMCs. The data also belong to a second study, concerning T cells in Graves' hyperthyroidism and ophthalmopathy.

This material consisted of peripheral blood mononuclear cells (PBMCs), taken at new diagnosis, from a patient treated with antithyroid drugs. Source of these receptors: a woman aged 35-65 years with Graves disease.

This clonotype showed up just a few times. V and J are TRBV6-1 and TRBJ1-5, with a tentative D call TRBD1 (5 bases). V was trimmed by 5 bases and J by 0 bases, leaving 11 bases between them. CDR3 length equals 15 residues. Germline loops: CDR1 MNHNS, CDR2 SASEGT. CDR3 coding DNA: TGTGCCAGCAGTACCGGGACGGTTAGCAATCAGCCCCAGCATTTT. Translated, it gives CASSTGTVSNQPQHF.

This chain uses TRBV10-3 with TRBJ2-1; 9 nucleotides align to TRBD1. From germline, CDR1 is ENHRY and CDR2 SYGVKD. This CDR3 has 13 residues. V lost 6 bases to trimming and J lost 6 bases; unmatched junction nucleotides: 3. The CDR3 reads CAIRPGQGNEQFF. The CDR3 DNA follows: TGTGCCATCAGGCCGGGACAGGGCAATGAGCAGTTCTTC.

The chain carries TRBV4-1 and TRBJ2-2; the match to TRBD2 covers 8 bases. V shed 4 bases and J 4 bases; nucleotides not matched to a gene: 14. Germline-derived CDR1 and CDR2 are MGHRA and YSYEKL. This CDR3 spans 18 amino acids. The CDR3 coding sequence is TGCGCCAGCAGCCCAAGGTCCCGGACTAGCTTGGCCACCGGGGAGCTGTTTTTT. Translating gives CASSPRSRTSLATGELFF.

The table lists this clonotype with a few counts. The chain joins TRBV6-1 to TRBJ2-1; no firm D call. Trimming pared 2 bases from V and 5 bases from J, leaving 13 bases between. This CDR3 contains 15 residues. Germline V gene sequence: CDR1 MNHNS, CDR2 SASEGT. CDR3 region: CASSEPGPLDNEQFF. CDR3 nucleotide sequence: TGTGCCAGCAGTGAACCGGGTCCACTGGACAATGAGCAGTTCTTC.

This clonotype was detected many times. The chain carries TRBV2 and TRBJ2-7; no clear D gene. V gave up 9 bases and J gave up 2 bases, with 17 bases separating them. Germline-derived CDR1 and CDR2 are SNHLY and FYNNEI. The CDR3 extends over 14 amino acids. CDR3 DNA sequence: TGTGCCAGTGTATACTTCCTAAGAGCCTACGAGCAGTACTTC. It specifies CASVYFLRAYEQYF.

This clonotype was detected many times. In DNA form, the CDR3 reads TGTGCCAGCAGTTCCCCCGCGGACGGGAGAAATGAGCAGTTCTTC. Translated, it gives CASSSPADGRNEQFF. This rearrangement joins TRBV12-3 or TRBV12-4 to TRBJ2-1; D is possibly TRBD2 (6 bases). V dropped 4 bases and J dropped 7 bases, with 17 bases sitting between them. The CDR3 is 15 amino acids.

This chain uses TRBV7-2 with TRBJ2-2, with a tentative D call TRBD2 (6 bases). V lost 5 bases and J 1 base, leaving 11 bases between the germline ends. In germline, CDR1 is SGHTA, CDR2 FQGNSA. CDR3 length equals 15 residues. CDR3 coding DNA: TGTGCCAGCAGCCCTAGCGCTTTGAACACCGGGGAGCTGTTTTTT. Translated, it gives CASSPSALNTGELFF. The full variable domain, in which reference TRBV7-2 and TRBJ2-2 provide the parts outside the CDR3, is GAGVSQSPSNKVTEKGKDVELRCDPISGHTALYWYRQSLGQGLEFLIYFQGNSAPDKSGLPSDRFSAERTGGSVSTLTIQRTQQEDSAVYLCASSPSALNTGELFFGEGSRLTVL.

This clonotype occurred many times. The genes are TRBV12-3 or TRBV12-4 and TRBJ2-1, with D possibly being TRBD1 or TRBD2 (6 bases each). The CDR3 totals 16 residues. The V end lost 5 bases, the J end lost 8 bases, and 22 bases lay between the germline ends. The CDR3 DNA follows: TGTGCCAGCAGTGAGGGGGAGGTGGCTCCTCGCTATGAGCAGTTCTTC. This codes for CASSEGEVAPRYEQFF.